One and the same sample provided the 21 T cell receptor beta chains below, sequenced in a study of blood T cell repertoires in COVID-19 (dated by TCRdb to about 2020). The method was the immunoSEQ multiplex PCR assay. TCRdb holds this immuneACCESS table with in-frame rearrangements only. Some clones are missing; in checked studies, unresolved V genes explain under half, and the rest has no known cause. The sample records 100,000 to 110,000 clones, around four fifths of which are singletons. The top ten clonotypes cover less than 35% of the sample. The sample comprised peripheral blood. Receptor source: a man between 65 and 79 years old with active or convalescent COVID-19.

Within the sample, this clone is large. The rearrangement joins TRBV11-2 to TRBJ2-2; 8 nucleotides match TRBD2. CDR3 size: 18 residues. V dropped 5 bases and J dropped 4; count of bases not matched to a gene: 15. The germline V gene encodes CDR1 SGHAT and CDR2 FQNNGV. The CDR3 coding sequence is TGTGCCAGCAGCCTATCCCCCGTGCCTAGCGGGTTCACCGGGGAGCTGTTTTTT. Translation gives CASSLSPVPSGFTGELFF.

J is TRBJ2-1 and V is TRBV7-6; D unresolved. V dropped 7 bases and J dropped 10 bases, with 20 bases sitting between them. Germline loops: CDR1 SGHVS, CDR2 FNYEAQ. The CDR3 covers 14 residues. The CDR3 coding sequence is TGTGCCAGCACCCCGCCCGCAGGTGGTAGGGAGCAGTTCTTC. Translating gives CASTPPAGGREQFF.

This clone was seen more than once but under ten times. The chain is built from TRBV14 and TRBJ1-3; D call uncertain. Germline CDR1 and CDR2: SGHDN and FVKESK. The CDR3 sequence is 15 residues long. V was cut by 2 bases and J by 0 bases, with 8 bases left in between. The CDR3: CASSQPSYSGNTIYF. The CDR3 coding sequence is TGTGCCAGCAGCCAACCCAGTTACTCTGGAAACACCATATATTTT.

The gene calls are TRBV3-1 (or the pseudogene TRBV3-2) and TRBJ2-3; 13 bases fit TRBD2. Germline V CDR1 and CDR2: LGHDT, YNNKEL (reference sequence). Trimming took 4 bases from V and 4 from J; bases not matched to a gene: 5. The CDR3 length is 16 residues. CDR3 DNA: TGTGCCAGCAGCCGGCGGACTAGCGGGAGAGCAGATACGCAGTATTTT. Its translation is CASSRRTSGRADTQYF.

This chain joins TRBV9 and TRBJ1-6; D gene unclear. CDR1 and CDR2 (germline): SGDLS, YYNGEE. Trimming took 9 bases from V and 0 from J, leaving 25 bases between them. This CDR3 is built from 19 residues. The DNA of the CDR3 is TGTGCCACCAAGCAAGTGACGGACTTATACAGCTCCTATAATTCACCCCTCCACTTT. Translation: CATKQVTDLYSSYNSPLHF.

On this clone itself: The junction departs from the called germline gene at one end, perhaps through a read error. The chain recombines TRBV29-1 with TRBJ1-1; 7 bases agree with TRBD1. The CDR3 length is 14 residues. Germline V CDR1 and CDR2: SQVTM, ANQGSEA. The CDR3 nucleotides are TGCAGCGCCGGGACAGACCCCTTGAATACTGAAGCTTTCTTT. Amino acids: CSAGTDPLNTEAFF.

This clone came up a few times. The chain recombines TRBV9 with TRBJ1-3, with no clear D. Trimming removed 0 bases at V and 4 bases at J, with 5 bases between. Germline V gene sequence: CDR1 SGDLS, CDR2 YYNGEE. The CDR3 totals 13 residues. The CDR3 here is CASSVVEGNTIYF. CDR3 coding DNA: TGTGCCAGCAGCGTAGTGGAGGGAAACACCATATATTTT.

CDR3 protein: CASSPGPGRGELFF. The CDR3, as DNA: TGTGCCAGCAGCCCGGGCCCAGGGAGGGGGGAGCTGTTTTTT. The chain carries TRBV3-1 (or the pseudogene TRBV3-2) and TRBJ2-2; TRBD2 might be the D (6 bases). The germline V gene has CDR1 LGHDT and CDR2 YNNKEL (reference sequence). The CDR3 totals 14 residues. V lost 4 bases to trimming and J lost 8 bases, with 14 bases between them.

This chain uses TRBV7-6 with TRBJ1-1; perhaps TRBD1 as D (5 bases). With 7 bases removed from V and 6 bases from J, the gap between germline ends came to 15 bases. The germline gives CDR1 SGHVS, CDR2 FNYEAQ. CDR3 length: 13 amino acids. This CDR3 reads CASTPLEGSEAFF. CDR3 bases: TGTGCCAGCACCCCATTGGAGGGGTCTGAAGCTTTCTTT. Based on the CDR3 plus reference TRBV7-6 and TRBJ1-1, the full variable domain is GAGVSQSPRYKVTKRGQDVALRCDPISGHVSLYWYRQALGQGPEFLTYFNYEAQQDKSGLPNDRFSAERPEGSISTLTIQRTEQRDSAMYRCASTPLEGSEAFFGQGTRLTVV.

The chain uses TRBV12-3 or TRBV12-4 and TRBJ1-6; no clear D gene. Trimming pared 8 bases from V and 12 bases from J, leaving 14 bases between. The CDR3 runs 12 residues. The CDR3 sequence is CASVSRPGPLHF. The DNA of the CDR3 is TGTGCCAGCGTATCCCGACCGGGACCCCTCCACTTT.

The chain recombines TRBV5-4 with TRBJ2-1; 14 bases align to TRBD2. V shed 4 bases, J shed 7 bases, and the junction held 4 bases outside the gene matches. Germline lookup yields CDR1 SGHNT and CDR2 YYREEE (reference sequence). The CDR3 length is 15 residues. The CDR3 DNA is TGTGCCAGCAGCCCAGGGACTAGCGGGAGTAATGAGCAGTTCTTC. Amino acid sequence: CASSPGTSGSNEQFF. Using reference TRBV5-4 and TRBJ2-1 for the parts outside the CDR3, the full variable domain is ETGVTQSPTHLIKTRGQQVTLRCSSQSGHNTVSWYQQALGQGPQFIFQYYREEENGRGNFPPRFSGLQFPNYSSELNVNALELDDSALYLCASSPGTSGSNEQFFGPGTRLTVL.

The chain employs TRBV7-2 and TRBJ1-1, with D uncertain. CDR1 SGHTA and CDR2 FQGNSA come from the germline V gene. There are 14 residues in the CDR3. The V end was cut by 5 bases, the J end by 0 bases, with 10 bases between. In DNA form, the CDR3 reads TGTGCCAGCAGCCTCCCCCGGGTGAACACTGAAGCTTTCTTT. This sequence encodes CASSLPRVNTEAFF.

This clone was picked up one time. The chain joins TRBV27 to TRBJ1-5; D is uncertain. Looked up from germline, CDR1 is MNHEY and CDR2 is SMNVEV (reference sequence). V was cut by 5 bases and J by 4 bases, with 15 bases left in between. The CDR3 covers 15 residues. The CDR3 loop is CASSERGVRNQPQHF. CDR3 in DNA: TGTGCCAGCAGTGAACGGGGAGTAAGGAATCAGCCCCAGCATTTT.

The CDR3 sequence is CASSRIRTGGTNTEAFF. The DNA for the CDR3 is TGTGCCAGCAGCCGAATTAGGACAGGGGGCACGAACACTGAAGCTTTCTTT. The chain carries TRBV4-2 and TRBJ1-1, with 11 bases aligning to TRBD1. CDR1 is LGHNA, CDR2 YNFKEQ, per germline. The CDR3 covers 17 residues. Unmatched junction bases numbered 8, after V lost 4 bases and J lost 1 base.

This clone was recorded once. The genes are TRBV5-1 and TRBJ2-3; D may be TRBD1 (5 bases). There are 15 residues in the CDR3. Germline lookup yields CDR1 SGHRS and CDR2 YFSETQ. The V and J ends lost 6 bases and 1 base respectively, with 15 bases between them. Written as DNA, the CDR3 is TGCGCCAGCAAACCCTTAGGACAACGCACAGATACGCAGTATTTT. This translates into CASKPLGQRTDTQYF.

The chain combines TRBV24-1 with TRBJ2-5, with 12 bases fitting TRBD1. J gave up 2 bases and V 1 base, and 4 bases lay outside the gene matches. The germline gives CDR1 KGHDR, CDR2 SFDVKD. The CDR3 consists of 17 residues. In DNA form, the CDR3 reads TGTGCCACCAGTGATTTAGGGACAGGGGGCGGTCAAGAGACCCAGTACTTC. It specifies CATSDLGTGGGQETQYF.

V and J are TRBV5-1 and TRBJ2-7, with 9 nucleotides matching TRBD2. V shed 0 bases and J 5 bases; nucleotides not matched to a gene: 6. The CDR3 loop spans 15 amino acids. Germline loops: CDR1 SGHRS, CDR2 YFSETQ. The CDR3 DNA sequence: TGCGCCAGCAGCTTGGAGTTGGCGGGGGGGCACGAGCAGTACTTC. This translates into CASSLELAGGHEQYF.

This chain connects TRBV14 to TRBJ1-2; D ambiguous. Germline V gene lookup returns CDR1 SGHDN and CDR2 FVKESK. The CDR3 extends over 12 amino acids. The V gene lost 2 bases and the J gene lost 7 bases, with 8 bases spanning the gap. The CDR3 protein is CASSQRAGGYTF. For the CDR3, the DNA is TGTGCCAGCAGCCAAAGAGCGGGTGGCTACACCTTC. The entire variable domain, with the rest obtained from reference TRBV14 and TRBJ1-2, is as follows: EAGVTQFPSHSVIEKGQTVTLRCDPISGHDNLYWYRRVMGKEIKFLLHFVKESKQDESGMPNNRFLAERTGGTYSTLKVQPAELEDSGVYFCASSQRAGGYTFGSGTRLTVV.

This clone came up once. This chain joins TRBV3-1 (or the pseudogene TRBV3-2) and TRBJ2-5, with 14 bases that match TRBD2. CDR3 length: 16 amino acids. CDR1 LGHDT and CDR2 YNNKEL come from the germline V gene (reference sequence). The V and J ends lost 2 bases and 9 bases, in that order; junction bases with no gene match: 8. The CDR3 here is CASSQTTGLAGVAQYF. Written as DNA, the CDR3 is TGTGCCAGCAGCCAAACGACGGGACTAGCGGGAGTAGCCCAGTACTTC.

This rearrangement joins TRBV6-5 to TRBJ2-1, with D tentatively TRBD1 (7 bases). Trimming took off 8 bases at V and 5 bases at J, with 19 bases between the two ends. Germline CDR1 is MNHEY and CDR2 is SVGAGI. There are 15 residues in the CDR3. The CDR3 sequence is CASGQGGSPDNEQFF. For the CDR3, the DNA is TGTGCCAGCGGCCAGGGGGGTAGTCCTGACAATGAGCAGTTCTTC.

This clone was recorded many times. The CDR3 loop reads CASSLNHGDNSPLHF. Here the CDR3 DNA reads TGTGCCAGCAGCTTAAACCACGGAGATAATTCACCCCTCCACTTT. The rearrangement links TRBV7-6 to TRBJ1-6; D gene unclear. This CDR3 region has 15 residues. Germline CDR1 and CDR2: SGHVS and FNYEAQ. V was pared by 2 bases and J by 5 bases, with 10 bases between. Together with reference TRBV7-6 and TRBJ1-6, the CDR3 gives the full variable domain: GAGVSQSPRYKVTKRGQDVALRCDPISGHVSLYWYRQALGQGPEFLTYFNYEAQQDKSGLPNDRFSAERPEGSISTLTIQRTEQRDSAMYRCASSLNHGDNSPLHFGNGTRLTVT.